The 24 T cell receptor beta chains below come from one sample, sequenced in a study of blood T cells in healthy people across ages. Primers used in a second PCR of roughly 6 to 11 cycles were a sample-barcoded 5' primer and a J-beta primer mix. Via MiXCR, TCRdb re-called the 5' RACE reads, giving one row per CDR3 protein. The profile shows about 1,500,000 distinct CDR3 sequences, 35% to 45% of them singletons. Sequenced sample: blood. These TCRs come from a woman under 30 in good health.

Only a few counts were recorded for this clonotype. The chain links TRBV20-1 to TRBJ2-5, with 8 bases lining up with TRBD2. The CDR3 spans 15 residues. Trimming at V came to 0 bases and at J to 4 bases, leaving 7 bases not matched to a gene. Germline V gene sequence: CDR1 DFQATT, CDR2 SNEGSKA (reference sequence). As DNA, the CDR3 is TGCAGTGCTAGAGATAGGAGCGGGAGAACAGAGACCCAGTACTTC. Translation gives CSARDRSGRTETQYF.

In this sample, this clonotype turned up many times. This sequence joins TRBV29-1 and TRBJ2-5; D possibly corresponds to TRBD1 (6 bases). Trimming removed 0 bases at V and 2 bases at J, with 16 bases between. CDR3 length: 16 amino acids. Germline assignment: CDR1 SQVTM and CDR2 ANQGSEA. CDR3 in DNA: TGCAGCGTTGAAGATCGGGTCAGGGGAAGGCAAGAGACCCAGTACTTC. Translated: CSVEDRVRGRQETQYF.

The chain recombines TRBV11-2 with TRBJ1-4, with D unclear. V was pared by 1 base and J by 8 bases, with 14 bases between. The CDR3 is 15 residues long. Germline values: CDR1 SGHAT, CDR2 FQNNGV. The CDR3 DNA reads TGTGCCAGCAGCTTAGTTGCGGAGATACCCGAAAAACTGTTTTTT. Protein sequence: CASSLVAEIPEKLFF.

This chain links TRBV6-5 with TRBJ2-3; D may correspond to TRBD1 or TRBD2 (5 bases each). Germline CDR1 and CDR2: MNHEY and SVGAGI. The CDR3 extends over 14 amino acids. The V and J ends lost 11 bases and 2 bases respectively, with 17 bases between them. CDR3 amino acids: CAVGAGRITDTQYF. CDR3 sequence (DNA): TGTGCCGTCGGGGCAGGGCGAATCACAGATACGCAGTATTTT.

CDR3 DNA sequence: TGCGCCAGCAGCTTGGTTGGTAGCGGGAGGTGTTGCAATGAGCAGTTCTTC. Amino acid sequence: CASSLVGSGRCCNEQFF. The chain combines TRBV5-1 with TRBJ2-1, with 10 nucleotides matching TRBD2. Trimming cost V 0 bases and J 6 bases; bases outside gene matches: 9. CDR1 and CDR2 from the germline V gene are SGHRS and YFSETQ. The CDR3 has 17 residues.

The genes are TRBV7-3 and TRBJ2-5; D uncertain. From germline, CDR1 is SGHTA and CDR2 FQGTGA. Trimming removed 0 bases at V and 5 bases at J, with 7 bases between. CDR3 length: 13 residues. The CDR3 DNA reads TGTGCCAGCAGCTTAACGTTTCAGGAGACCCAGTACTTC. Its protein is CASSLTFQETQYF.

This clonotype has only a few counts. The chain joins TRBV4-1 to TRBJ2-1; D unclear. CDR3 size: 17 residues. Germline values: CDR1 MGHRA, CDR2 YSYEKL. Trimming left V 2 bases short and J 0 bases short, with 14 bases between. The CDR3 loop is CASSQPRTESSYNEQFF. DNA of the CDR3: TGCGCCAGCAGCCAACCCCGTACGGAGAGCTCCTACAATGAGCAGTTCTTC.

This clonotype was seen a few times. The rearrangement links TRBV10-1 to TRBJ2-1, with D uncertain. V lost 3 bases, J lost 5 bases, and 17 bases lay in between. The CDR3 extends over 16 amino acids. CDR1 is WNHNN, CDR2 SYGVQD, per germline (reference sequence). The CDR3 reads CASSDTQRIVHNEQFF. The CDR3 DNA follows: TGCGCCAGCAGTGATACCCAGCGTATCGTCCACAATGAGCAGTTCTTC.

CDR3 sequence: CASSLYGNTEAFF. For the CDR3, the DNA is TGTGCCAGCAGTTTGTATGGAAACACTGAAGCTTTCTTT. This sequence joins TRBV12-3 or TRBV12-4 and TRBJ1-1; no firm D call. The CDR3 contains 13 residues. The V and J ends lost 3 bases and 2 bases respectively, with 7 bases between them.

The chain carries TRBV5-1 and TRBJ2-3, with D tentatively TRBD2 (6 bases). The CDR3 covers 17 residues. V dropped 4 bases and J dropped 0 bases, with 18 bases sitting between them. From germline, CDR1 is SGHRS and CDR2 YFSETQ. CDR3 amino acids: CASSDETRLTSTDTQYF. In DNA, the CDR3 is TGCGCCAGCAGCGACGAGACTAGACTGACTAGCACAGATACGCAGTATTTT.

On this clonotype itself: The junction differs from germline at one of its ends, possibly a read error. The chain joins TRBV6-6 to TRBJ1-5; 7 nucleotides match TRBD1. Germline CDR1 reads MNHNY; CDR2 reads SVGAGI (reference sequence). This CDR3 has 15 residues. The CDR3, as DNA: TGCGTCAGCAGTTACCCTGGGACAGCCAATCAGCCCCAGCATTTT. Translated, it gives CVSSYPGTANQPQHF.

Written as DNA, the CDR3 is TGTGCCAGCTGGGCGGGGGGGCTCGTGGATACGCAGTATTTT. This sequence encodes CASWAGGLVDTQYF. This chain joins TRBV12-3 or TRBV12-4 and TRBJ2-3; 9 bases match TRBD2. V shed 8 bases, J shed 6 bases, and the junction held 9 bases outside the gene matches. This CDR3 is 14 amino acids long.

Details on this clonotype: Possible read error: a much larger clone is one base away. The chain links TRBV29-1 to TRBJ2-1; D gene uncertain. Trimming shortened V by 5 bases and J by 10 bases, and 9 bases separated the two germline ends. This CDR3 region has 10 residues. CDR1 SQVTM and CDR2 ANQGSEA come from the germline V gene. In DNA, the CDR3 is TGCAGCGTTACTCAGGACGAGCAGTTCTTC. Its protein product is CSVTQDEQFF.

This clonotype was observed a few times. The V and J genes are TRBV20-1 and TRBJ2-6; a weak D match, TRBD2 (5 bases). The V end was cut by 3 bases, the J end by 1 base, with 13 bases between. The CDR3 contains 16 residues. The germline CDR1 and CDR2 sequences are DFQATT and SNEGSKA (reference sequence). This CDR3 reads CSARSGGASGANVLTF. DNA of the CDR3: TGCAGTGCTAGGAGCGGAGGTGCATCTGGGGCCAACGTCCTGACTTTC.

The rearrangement uses TRBV2 and TRBJ2-5, with D possibly being TRBD1 (5 bases). The J call may be faulty, since TRBJ2-7 better matches the DNA end. The CDR3 spans 13 residues. CDR1 is SNHLY, CDR2 FYNNEI, per germline. DNA of the CDR3: TGTGCCAGCACGTCGGACAACTCCTACGAGCAGTACTTC. Translating gives CASTSDNSYEQYF.

The sample holds a few counts of this clonotype. The CDR3 nucleotides are TGTGCCAGCAGATCCCAGGGGACTGAAGCTTTCTTT. It codes for CASRSQGTEAFF. This chain links TRBV6-6 with TRBJ1-1; D is perhaps TRBD1 (6 bases). Per the germline V gene, CDR1 is MNHNY and CDR2 is SVGAGI (reference sequence). The CDR3 is made up of 12 amino acids. The V gene lost 6 bases and the J gene lost 5 bases, with 10 bases spanning the gap.

The chain links TRBV18 to TRBJ1-2; D unresolved. V was shortened by 8 bases and J by 2 bases, with 15 bases between the two germline ends. CDR3 length equals 14 residues. The germline CDR1 and CDR2 sequences are KGHSH and LQKENI. CDR3 in amino acids: CASKESGLNYGYTF. CDR3 sequence (DNA): TGTGCCAGCAAAGAATCCGGGTTAAACTATGGCTACACCTTC.

The rearrangement uses TRBV20-1 and TRBJ2-3, with 7 bases lining up with TRBD2. Germline trimming cut 0 bases from V and 5 bases from J; bases unmatched to any gene: 23. The CDR3 has 20 amino acids. CDR1 DFQATT and CDR2 SNEGSKA come from the germline V gene (reference sequence). In DNA form, the CDR3 reads TGCAGTGCTAGAGATTGGGCAAGACTAGCCGATAGGTTCACGGGAGATACGCAGTATTTT. Residues: CSARDWARLADRFTGDTQYF.

J is TRBJ1-2 and V is TRBV7-9; the D is unclear. CDR3 length equals 11 residues. V shed 10 bases and J shed 4 bases, with 10 bases lying between them. Germline V gene sequence: CDR1 SEHNR, CDR2 FQNEAQ (reference sequence). CDR3 loop: CATAWGYGYTF. In DNA form, the CDR3 reads TGTGCCACCGCTTGGGGCTATGGCTACACCTTC. Supplemented by reference TRBV7-9 and TRBJ1-2, the full variable domain reads DTGVSQNPRHKITKRGQNVTFRCDPISEHNRLYWYRQTLGQGPEFLTYFQNEAQLEKSRLLSDRFSAERPKGSFSTLEIQRTEQGDSAMYLCATAWGYGYTFGSGTRLTVV.

This clonotype has just a few counts. This chain connects TRBV4-2 to TRBJ2-7, with a possible D match to TRBD1 (5 bases). Germline V gene sequence: CDR1 LGHNA, CDR2 YNFKEQ. The V end lost 1 base, the J end lost 6 bases, and 13 bases lay between the germline ends. The CDR3 is made up of 14 amino acids. CDR3 loop: CASSQGRTQGEQYF. The DNA for the CDR3 is TGTGCCAGCAGCCAAGGGCGAACTCAGGGCGAGCAGTACTTC.

As for this clonotype: At one end, the junction sequence differs from germline, possibly due to a read error. V gene TRBV10-3 combines with J gene TRBJ2-5; TRBD2 matches at 11 bases. CDR3 size: 16 residues. Germline lookup yields CDR1 ENHRY and CDR2 SYGVKD. The CDR3 DNA reads TGTGCCATTAGTGAGTCGGGACTAGCGGTTAACAATGAGCAGTACTTC. Its protein product is CAISESGLAVNNEQYF.

Worth noting for this clonotype: Germline and junction disagree at one end, which may indicate a read error. The chain combines TRBV29-1 with TRBJ1-4, with a tentative D call TRBD1 (6 bases). Germline V gene data show CDR1 as SQVTM and CDR2 as ANQGSEA. The CDR3 sequence is 13 residues long. CDR3 in DNA: TGCAGCTTCGAGGACAGTGTAAATGAAGAACTGTTTTTT. Amino acid sequence: CSFEDSVNEELFF.

There are a few counts of this clonotype. The chain combines TRBV6-2 or TRBV6-3 with TRBJ1-2; D is unclear. This CDR3 has 12 amino acids. Trimming took 4 bases from V and 8 from J, leaving 11 bases between them. In germline, CDR1 is MNHEY, CDR2 SVGEGT. The CDR3 DNA is TGTGCCAGCAGTTCGACGGTCCGAGGCTACACCTTC. Residues: CASSSTVRGYTF.

This chain uses TRBV7-2 with TRBJ2-4; TRBD2 agrees at 7 bases. With the DNA end fitting TRBJ2-7 better, the J assignment may be wrong. CDR1 is SGHTA, CDR2 FQGNSA, per germline. This CDR3 is 17 amino acids long. CDR3 DNA sequence: TGTGCCAGCAGCTTTGGTCCGGCGGGAGATTCCTCCGGCGAGCAGTACTTC. It translates to CASSFGPAGDSSGEQYF.